This is a list of T cell receptor beta chains from one sample in a study of cytomegalovirus exposure and HLA in healthy donors. The assay was immunoSEQ multiplex PCR, and TCRdb's table has in-frame clones only and misses some. The table gives 75,000 to 95,000 clones; the top ten clones make up approximately 1.6% of it. Sequenced: PBMCs. The receptors here all came from a woman aged 60-75 years in good health and CMV-seronegative. Each CDR3 is given with its conserved first and last residue. The order of the fields is CDR3 DNA, CDR3 protein, V gene, J gene, D gene. The D gene is left open where the match is weak.

DNA: TGTGCCAGTAGTATAGGAACGGGAACAGGGAACTACGAGCAGTACTTC
CDR3: CASSIGTGTGNYEQYF
V: TRBV19
J: TRBJ2-7
D: NA

DNA: TGCGCCAGCAGCGAGATCCCCACTAGCGGGAGACACGAGCAGTACTTC
CDR3: CASSEIPTSGRHEQYF
V: TRBV5-1
J: TRBJ2-7
D: TRBD2

DNA: TGTGCCAGCAGCACCCTAGCGGGAGGCTCCTACGAGCAGTACTTC
CDR3: CASSTLAGGSYEQYF
V: TRBV11-2
J: TRBJ2-7
D: TRBD2

DNA: TGTGCCAGCAGCCAAGATCGCGATCAGCCCCAGCATTTT
CDR3: CASSQDRDQPQHF
V: TRBV4-2
J: TRBJ1-5
D: NA

DNA: TGTGCCAGCAGCTCCAGTAGCGGGGACGGCGAGCAGTACTTC
CDR3: CASSSSSGDGEQYF
V: TRBV7-3
J: TRBJ2-7
D: TRBD2

DNA: TGTGCCAGCAGTGTTGGACAAATGGGCCCCTACGAGCAGTACTTC
CDR3: CASSVGQMGPYEQYF
V: TRBV6-1
J: TRBJ2-7
D: NA

DNA: TGTGCCGCCGGGGACAGCCCCTACGAGCAGTACTTC
CDR3: CAAGDSPYEQYF
V: TRBV6-1
J: TRBJ2-7
D: TRBD1

DNA: TGTGCCAGCAGTAGGCAGGGGTCCTACGAGCAGTACTTC
CDR3: CASSRQGSYEQYF
V: TRBV2
J: TRBJ2-7
D: NA

DNA: TGTGCCAGCAGTCAACAACCCGGCACAGATACGCAGTATTTT
CDR3: CASSQQPGTDTQYF
V: TRBV6-1
J: TRBJ2-3
D: NA

DNA: TGTGCCAGCAGTTACCAGCGTGAGCAGTTCTTC
CDR3: CASSYQREQFF
V: TRBV6-6
J: TRBJ2-1
D: NA

DNA: TGTGCCAGCTCACCAAATACCCAGGGTTACGAGCAGTACTTC
CDR3: CASSPNTQGYEQYF
V: TRBV18
J: TRBJ2-7
D: NA

DNA: TGTGCCAGCAGCTTCAGGGGGTTCCCTGGAAACACCATATATTTT
CDR3: CASSFRGFPGNTIYF
V: TRBV5-8
J: TRBJ1-3
D: TRBD1

DNA: TGTGCCTGGAGCCAGGGACAGCTTAGCGAGCAGTACTTC
CDR3: CAWSQGQLSEQYF
V: TRBV30
J: TRBJ2-7
D: TRBD1

DNA: TGTGCCAGTAGTACACGGGACAGGGAGGCCGGGGAGCTGTTTTTT
CDR3: CASSTRDREAGELFF
V: TRBV19
J: TRBJ2-2
D: TRBD1